This T cell receptor (beta chain) was captured by sequencing in a study of CD4+ T cells in melanoma. Study-level points and caveats: Diverse differentiation states were reported for melanoma neoantigen-specific CD4+ T cells. CD8+ T cell, macrophage and B cell function reportedly correlated with neoantigen-specific CD4+ T cells.

A word on this clone: Its cognate antigen is unknown.

There are 16 residues in the CDR3. Trimming removed 2 bases at V and 3 bases at J, with 14 bases between. CDR1 and CDR2 (germline): SGHTA, FQGNSA. The assay was immunoSEQ multiplex PCR, and TCRdb's table has in-frame clones only and misses some. The sample lists over 100,000 clones, around 93% occurring once. The V gene is TRBV7-2, the J gene TRBJ1-5; D is undetermined. Sample: peripheral blood. The clonotype comes from a human donor with melanoma. The CDR3 region is CASSLRVSDPNQPQHF. The CDR3, as DNA: TGTGCCAGCAGCTTAAGGGTGTCCGACCCCAATCAGCCCCAGCATTTT.